Below, 10 T cell receptor beta chains from the same sample are listed, as sequenced in a study of blood T cell repertoires in COVID-19 (dated by TCRdb to 2020 to 2022). Library prep was done by the immunoSEQ multiplex PCR assay. TCRdb took this table from immuneACCESS and kept in-frame rearrangements with V and J called. Such tables lack part of the clones; where checked against another copy, unresolved V genes explain under half of the gap, and the rest is unexplained. Across this sample there are some 340,000 clones, with approximately 87% seen only once. Under 5.5% of the sample goes to the ten largest clones. Sequencing was carried out using PBMCs or T cells enriched from blood (not recorded which). The receptor source for this set is a woman in her twenties or thirties who had recovered from COVID-19.

The rearrangement uses TRBV28 and TRBJ2-7, with TRBD1 identical over 11 bases. CDR1 MDHEN and CDR2 SYDVKM come from the germline V gene. The J segment lost 6 bases and the V segment lost 2 bases, leaving 12 bases of the junction unmatched. The CDR3 has 17 amino acids. The CDR3 DNA sequence: TGTGCCAGCAGTTTACCCGGACAGGGGGCGCGTACAGGCGAGCAGTACTTC. This codes for CASSLPGQGARTGEQYF.

This clone has just a few counts. The chain couples TRBV7-6 to TRBJ2-2, with a possible D match to TRBD1 (5 bases). V lost 5 bases to trimming and J lost 0 bases, with 7 bases between them. Germline loops: CDR1 SGHVS, CDR2 FNYEAQ. The CDR3 is made up of 14 amino acids. The chain's CDR3 is CASSPTANTGELFF. Written as DNA, the CDR3 is TGTGCCAGCAGCCCGACAGCGAACACCGGGGAGCTGTTTTTT.

The CDR3 nucleotides read TGTGCCAGCAGCCAAGTGACTAGCGGGGGGGCAGACAATGAGCAGTTCTTC. As protein: CASSQVTSGGADNEQFF. This chain links TRBV4-2 with TRBJ2-1, with 14 bases aligning to TRBD2. Trimming took 1 base from V and 5 from J; bases not matched to a gene: 4. The CDR3 extends over 17 amino acids. Germline CDR1 reads LGHNA; CDR2 reads YNFKEQ.

This chain joins TRBV18 and TRBJ2-5, with TRBD2 identical over 7 bases. Trimming removed 8 bases from V and 7 bases from J; junction bases left unmatched: 7. CDR3 size: 12 residues. Looked up from germline, CDR1 is KGHSH and CDR2 is LQKENI. The CDR3 bases are TGTGCCAGCACAGAAGAGCGGGGGACCCAGTACTTC. Translation gives CASTEERGTQYF.

The rearrangement joins TRBV7-9 to TRBJ2-7; 10 bases map to TRBD1. CDR1 and CDR2 (germline): SEHNR, FQNEAQ (reference sequence). Germline trimming cut 5 bases from V and 0 bases from J; bases unmatched to any gene: 13. This CDR3 has 18 amino acids. CDR3 DNA: TGTGCCAGCAGCACACAGGGACAGGGGTCCTCAACCTCCTACGAGCAGTACTTC. Amino acid sequence: CASSTQGQGSSTSYEQYF. The whole variable domain, filled in from reference TRBV7-9 and TRBJ2-7, reads DTGVSQNPRHKITKRGQNVTFRCDPISEHNRLYWYRQTLGQGPEFLTYFQNEAQLEKSRLLSDRFSAERPKGSFSTLEIQRTEQGDSAMYLCASSTQGQGSSTSYEQYFGPGTRLTVT.

This clone was observed once. The V gene is TRBV4-3, the J gene TRBJ2-3; a weak D match, TRBD2 (5 bases). The CDR3 loop spans 13 amino acids. The germline CDR1 and CDR2 sequences are LGHNA and YSLEER. The germline V and J ends were trimmed by 5 bases and 1 base, with 7 bases remaining between them. CDR3 amino acids: CASSGLGTDTQYF. The CDR3 DNA follows: TGCGCCAGCAGCGGACTCGGCACAGATACGCAGTATTTT.

CDR3 nucleotides: TGTGCCAGCAGCACAAGACAGGGAGACATTCAGTACTTC. The encoded protein is CASSTRQGDIQYF. The chain combines TRBV21-1 with TRBJ2-4; the listed D gene, TRBD1, was not tested against the DNA. TRBV21-1 is tagged as a pseudogene. The CDR3 covers 13 residues.

The V and J genes are TRBV5-4 and TRBJ2-1; TRBD2 aligns across 7 bases. The length of the CDR3 is 15 residues. The trim removed 9 bases at V and 1 base at J, leaving 10 bases unmatched. Germline lookup yields CDR1 SGHNT and CDR2 YYREEE (reference sequence). The CDR3 region is CATTSGTGSYNEQFF. The CDR3 DNA sequence: TGTGCCACGACAAGCGGGACGGGGTCCTACAATGAGCAGTTCTTC.

This clone was seen only a few times. This rearrangement joins TRBV30 to TRBJ1-4; no clear D gene. The CDR3 covers 15 residues. V lost 2 bases and J 4 bases, leaving 14 bases between the germline ends. From germline, CDR1 is GTSNPN and CDR2 SVGIG (reference sequence). The CDR3 region has the DNA TGTGCCTGGAGTCCCGGGAGCAATTTTAATGAAAAACTGTTTTTT. Amino acids: CAWSPGSNFNEKLFF.

The J gene is TRBJ1-6, the V gene TRBV4-1; D call uncertain. Germline V gene lookup returns CDR1 MGHRA and CDR2 YSYEKL. The length of the CDR3 is 14 residues. Trimming shortened V by 3 bases and J by 4 bases, and 7 bases separated the two germline ends. In DNA form, the CDR3 reads TGCGCCAGCAGCCATGAGTTATATAATTCACCCCTCCACTTT. Translation gives CASSHELYNSPLHF.